These 20 T cell receptor beta chains were all obtained from the same sample, sequenced in a study of shared clonotypes between healthy human individuals (TCRdb year 2020). The receptor library was made with the immunoSEQ multiplex PCR assay. TCRdb took this table from immuneACCESS and kept in-frame rearrangements with V and J called. Such tables lack part of the clones; where checked against another copy, unresolved V genes explain under half of the gap, and the rest is unexplained. The sample table holds 950,000 to 1,300,000 clones, of which approximately 68% were seen once. The ten largest clones take up about 1.5% of the sample. The specimen sequenced was memory CD4+ T cells sorted from blood. Interpreted using the paper, the cell subset or site label stands for: CD45RA-negative fraction. Source of these receptors: a man younger than 30 in good health.

This chain joins TRBV6-1 and TRBJ1-3; TRBD1 matches 7 bases. There are 16 residues in the CDR3. The trim removed 2 bases at V and 5 bases at J, leaving 9 bases unmatched. CDR1 MNHNS and CDR2 SASEGT come from the germline V gene. CDR3 DNA: TGTGCCAGCAGTGAAAGTGGCAGGGGGTTTAGAAACACCATATATTTT. It is translated as CASSESGRGFRNTIYF.

The chain links TRBV28 to TRBJ2-3; D may correspond to TRBD1 or TRBD2 (5 bases each). The CDR3 length is 15 residues. V lost 4 bases, J lost 2 bases, and 13 bases lay in between. CDR1 is MDHEN and CDR2 is SYDVKM in the germline V gene. The CDR3 nucleotides are TGTGCCAGCAGTTCCACCGGGGACCACACAGATACGCAGTATTTT. It yields the protein CASSSTGDHTDTQYF.

The CDR3 sequence: CSVALASGSQETQYF. The CDR3 DNA follows: TGCAGCGTTGCCTTGGCTAGCGGGAGTCAAGAGACCCAGTACTTC. This chain links TRBV29-1 with TRBJ2-5; 10 positions agree with TRBD2. The length of the CDR3 is 15 residues. Per germline, CDR1 SQVTM and CDR2 ANQGSEA. With 4 bases clipped from V and 2 bases from J, the junction kept 7 bases outside the gene matches. Full variable domain (outside the CDR3, taken from reference TRBV29-1 and TRBJ2-5): SAVISQKPSRDICQRGTSLTIQCQVDSQVTMMFWYRQQPGQSLTLIATANQGSEATYESGFVIDKFPISRPNLTFSTLTVSNMSPEDSSIYLCSVALASGSQETQYFGPGTRLLVL.

Notes on this clone: Other DNA sequences in the sample encode the same CDR3. The CDR3, as DNA: TGTGCCATCAGTGAGTCCTTTTCCTACGAGCAGTACTTC. Encoded protein: CAISESFSYEQYF. This chain links TRBV10-3 with TRBJ2-7; D not resolved. CDR1 and CDR2 (germline): ENHRY, SYGVKD. Trimming took 0 bases from V and 1 from J, leaving 4 bases between them. CDR3 length: 13 amino acids.

The rearrangement uses TRBV30 and TRBJ2-2; D may correspond to TRBD1 or TRBD2 (5 bases each). The CDR3 spans 15 residues. The V end lost 0 bases, the J end lost 6 bases, and 14 bases lay between the germline ends. Germline V CDR1 and CDR2: GTSNPN, SVGIG (reference sequence). CDR3 protein: CAWSVLGQGPGELFF. The CDR3 DNA reads as TGTGCCTGGAGTGTACTTGGGCAGGGACCCGGGGAGCTGTTTTTT.

The chain employs TRBV27 and TRBJ2-7; the match to TRBD1 covers 7 bases. There are 14 residues in the CDR3. The germline CDR1 and CDR2 sequences are MNHEY and SMNVEV (reference sequence). The V gene end was trimmed by 5 bases and the J gene end by 2 bases; junction bases not matched to a gene: 6. The DNA for the CDR3 is TGTGCCAGCAGTCGGGACAGATCAGCCTACGAGCAGTACTTC. The encoded protein is CASSRDRSAYEQYF.

This clone occurred a few times. V gene TRBV5-6 combines with J gene TRBJ1-3; D call uncertain. Germline CDR1 reads SGHDT; CDR2 reads YYEEEE. Trimming shortened V by 4 bases and J by 3 bases, and 20 bases separated the two germline ends. The CDR3 totals 17 residues. CDR3: CASSPHVNRVRGNTIYF. As DNA, the CDR3 is TGTGCCAGCAGCCCCCACGTTAATCGGGTGCGTGGAAACACCATATATTTT.

This chain joins TRBV30 and TRBJ1-4; unclear D gene. Deletions cut 3 bases from V and 4 bases from J, with 15 bases between. The germline V gene has CDR1 GTSNPN and CDR2 SVGIG (reference sequence). This CDR3 has 15 amino acids. The DNA for the CDR3 is TGTGCCTGGAGCCGAGGCAGTGAGGATAATGAAAAACTGTTTTTT. Residues: CAWSRGSEDNEKLFF.

This clone was observed a handful of times. At the DNA level, this CDR3 is encoded by other sequences in the same sample as well. The chain recombines TRBV18 with TRBJ2-7, with TRBD2 matching over 12 bases. The ends lost 2 bases at V and 2 bases at J; junction bases unmatched: 1. CDR3 length equals 15 residues. The germline gives CDR1 KGHSH, CDR2 LQKENI. As DNA, the CDR3 is TGTGCCAGCTCACCAGGACTAGCGGGGACCTACGAGCAGTACTTC. This sequence encodes CASSPGLAGTYEQYF.

This clone was detected ten times or more. The rearrangement links TRBV10-3 to TRBJ2-3; 13 bases map to TRBD2. After removal of 7 bases from V and 3 bases from J, the junction contained 4 bases not matched to a gene. Germline values: CDR1 ENHRY, CDR2 SYGVKD. The CDR3 loop spans 15 amino acids. The CDR3 DNA sequence: TGTGCCATCACTGAACTAGCGGGGGGGACAGATACGCAGTATTTT. Residues: CAITELAGGTDTQYF.

The rearrangement uses TRBV7-2 and TRBJ1-1; the D gene is possibly TRBD1 (6 bases). CDR1 is SGHTA, CDR2 FQGNSA, per germline. Trimming pared 5 bases from V and 0 bases from J, leaving 10 bases between. The CDR3 consists of 14 residues. CDR3: CASSKDRMNTEAFF. The DNA for the CDR3 is TGTGCCAGCAGCAAGGACAGAATGAACACTGAAGCTTTCTTT.

V is TRBV28 and J is TRBJ2-7; D may be TRBD2 (5 bases). Trimming took 5 bases from V and 1 from J, leaving 12 bases between them. Germline V gives CDR1 MDHEN, CDR2 SYDVKM. The CDR3 is 14 residues long. CDR3 coding DNA: TGTGCCAGCAGTATAGCGAGTCGGTCCTACGAGCAGTACTTC. It is translated as CASSIASRSYEQYF.

This clone was seen many times. The chain employs TRBV30 and TRBJ2-7; a weak D match, TRBD1 (5 bases). CDR1 and CDR2 (germline): GTSNPN, SVGIG (reference sequence). V shed 7 bases and J shed 3 bases, with 19 bases lying between them. CDR3 length: 14 amino acids. CDR3 DNA sequence: TGTGCCTTCCGTCAGGCAGGGTCTCTCTACGAGCAGTACTTC. Amino acids: CAFRQAGSLYEQYF.

The rearrangement links TRBV9 to TRBJ2-1; 8 nucleotides align to TRBD1. Germline CDR1 and CDR2: SGDLS and YYNGEE. There are 14 residues in the CDR3. The V gene end was trimmed by 3 bases and the J gene end by 7 bases; junction bases not matched to a gene: 6. Written as DNA, the CDR3 is TGTGCCAGCAGCGCAGGGGGCGCGTGGAATGAGCAGTTCTTC. It translates to CASSAGGAWNEQFF.

The rearrangement links TRBV7-3 to TRBJ1-1, with D possibly being TRBD1 (6 bases). Deletions cut 4 bases from V and 5 bases from J, with 14 bases between. Germline-derived CDR1 and CDR2 are SGHTA and FQGTGA. This CDR3 spans 14 amino acids. DNA for the CDR3: TGTGCCAGCAGCTCCGGGGGGCTATCAACTGAAGCTTTCTTT. This sequence encodes CASSSGGLSTEAFF.

This clone was detected only a few times. The genes are TRBV18 and TRBJ1-1, with D perhaps TRBD1 (6 bases). Germline V gene data show CDR1 as KGHSH and CDR2 as LQKENI. V was trimmed by 8 bases and J by 9 bases, leaving 13 bases between them. The CDR3 extends over 11 amino acids. CDR3 sequence: CASSEQGQAFF. As DNA, the CDR3 is TGTGCCAGCAGCGAGCAGGGGCAAGCTTTCTTT.

The chain joins TRBV6-1 to TRBJ1-5; D is possibly TRBD1 (5 bases). Trimming shortened V by 1 base and J by 6 bases, and 13 bases separated the two germline ends. Germline assignment: CDR1 MNHNS and CDR2 SASEGT. The CDR3 consists of 15 residues. The CDR3 nucleotides read TGTGCCAGCAGTGAAGTAGGGAGGGGCGGTCAGCCCCAGCATTTT. Translating it yields CASSEVGRGGQPQHF.

This clone was detected once. The CDR3 DNA sequence: TGTGCCATCAGTGAACCGGGACTAGGAGATGAGCAGTTCTTC. Residues: CAISEPGLGDEQFF. This rearrangement joins TRBV10-3 to TRBJ2-1, with 8 nucleotides matching TRBD2. Germline loops: CDR1 ENHRY, CDR2 SYGVKD. Trimming took 3 bases from V and 8 from J; bases not matched to a gene: 6. The CDR3 spans 14 residues.

V is TRBV6-1 and J is TRBJ1-1; D might be TRBD1 (6 bases). V lost 7 bases and J 3 bases, leaving 18 bases between the germline ends. Germline V gene lookup returns CDR1 MNHNS and CDR2 SASEGT. The CDR3 covers 15 residues. DNA of the CDR3: TGTGCCAGCACCAAAGGACAGCTTGGGGACACTGAAGCTTTCTTT. As protein: CASTKGQLGDTEAFF.

This chain connects TRBV7-9 to TRBJ2-2; D gene unclear. Germline V lookup: CDR1 SEHNR, CDR2 FQNEAQ (reference sequence). Trimming took 5 bases from V and 6 from J, leaving 7 bases between them. The CDR3 runs to 12 residues. The CDR3 DNA reads as TGTGCCAGCAGCCCTCAATCCGGGGAGCTGTTTTTT. Its protein is CASSPQSGELFF.